Only a few counts were recorded for the clone carrying this T cell receptor (beta chain). Its antigen remains unknown. This sample was taken from a study of cytomegalovirus exposure and HLA in healthy donors. On the study more broadly: The use of the same platform for the 95 to 150 validation repertoires and the 600 to 700 first-cohort repertoires was reported by a later analysis. Study-wide findings and caveats: About 180 TCR beta chains were listed as cytomegalovirus-associated.

TCRdb's table, derived via immunoSEQ multiplex PCR, lists solely in-frame clones and lacks some. The table has under 350,000 clones, just over 85% seen once. V lost 5 bases and J lost 1; bases outside the gene matches: 4. The CDR3 runs 14 residues. In germline, CDR1 is PRHDT, CDR2 FYEKMQ (reference sequence). The sample taken for sequencing was PBMCs. The sequence was obtained from a young woman in good health and CMV-seronegative. V gene TRBV13 combines with J gene TRBJ1-2; 7 bases match TRBD1. The CDR3, as DNA: TGTGCCAGCAGCCGGACAGGCGATAACTATGGCTACACCTTC. This encodes CASSRTGDNYGYTF.